This TCR beta chain emerged from a study of post-analysis software for immune sequencing data. Study information: The patients showed relapsing-remitting, secondary progressive and progressive-relapsing multiple sclerosis courses.

In regard to this clonotype: The antigen remains undetermined.

General study points: The five TRBV segments detected at higher frequency in patients than in controls included TRBV5-6, TRBV5-1 and TRBV20-1. In multiple sclerosis, normalized Chao1 diversity was significantly below that of controls.

Incorporated into the TCR beta cDNA libraries were unique molecular identifiers, which served to reduce PCR and sequencing biases. TCRdb called the PCR reads again in MiXCR, with one record for every CDR3 protein. Of about 760,000 distinct CDR3 sequences detected, about 32% appear once; the ten largest clones hold more than 0.55%. V was clipped by 6 bases and J by 6 bases, with 21 bases between them. This CDR3 region has 16 residues. The material sequenced was blood. The chain employs TRBV12-3 or TRBV12-4 and TRBJ1-5; D is unclear. The receptor was isolated from a girl aged 5 to 17 with multiple sclerosis. The CDR3 DNA reads TGTGCCAGCAGCCCGATGAAGGACGGGATATTTCAGCCCCAGCATTTT. This sequence encodes CASSPMKDGIFQPQHF.